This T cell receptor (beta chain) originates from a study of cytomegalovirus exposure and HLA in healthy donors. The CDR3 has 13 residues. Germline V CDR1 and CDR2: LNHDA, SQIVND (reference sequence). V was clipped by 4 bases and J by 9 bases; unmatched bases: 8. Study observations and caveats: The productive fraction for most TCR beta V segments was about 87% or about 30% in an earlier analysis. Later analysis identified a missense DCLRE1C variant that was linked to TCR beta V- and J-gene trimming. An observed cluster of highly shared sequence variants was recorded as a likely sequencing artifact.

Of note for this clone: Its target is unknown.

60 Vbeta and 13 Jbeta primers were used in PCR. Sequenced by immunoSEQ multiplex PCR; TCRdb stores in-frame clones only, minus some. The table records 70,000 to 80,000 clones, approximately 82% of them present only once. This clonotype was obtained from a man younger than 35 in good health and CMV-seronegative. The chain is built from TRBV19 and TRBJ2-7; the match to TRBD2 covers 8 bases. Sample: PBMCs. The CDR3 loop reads CASSTGTSRRQYF. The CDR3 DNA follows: TGTGCCAGTAGTACCGGGACTAGTCGAAGGCAGTACTTC.